The source of this T cell receptor beta chain is a study of blood T cell repertoires in COVID-19. Study as a whole: T cells, B-cell-depleted T cells, or PBMCs provided the cDNA or gDNA that served as material.

TCRdb's table, derived via immunoSEQ multiplex PCR, lists solely in-frame clones and lacks some. The repertoire holds about 400,000 clones, with about 90% as singletons. Germline assignment: CDR1 SNHLY and CDR2 FYNNEI. V shed 6 bases and J shed 7 bases, with 16 bases lying between them. The CDR3 totals 13 residues. Individuals aged roughly 18 to 95 years were recruited from 24 US areas. Cohorts were based on clinical histories the participants reported. Recovery among Cohort 3 donors was established by two negative PCRs, clearance, or symptom resolution. The specimen sequenced was PBMCs or T cells enriched from blood (not recorded which). V and J are TRBV2 and TRBJ2-7; the D gene is possibly TRBD2 (5 bases). The TCR originated in a young woman who had recovered from COVID-19. DNA for the CDR3: TGTGCCAGCAGACTACAGACCCCGGGGGAGCAGTACTTC. This encodes CASRLQTPGEQYF.